The clone carrying this TCR beta chain was observed at least ten times. Its antigen remains unknown. This specimen belongs to a study of spatial heterogeneity in lung cancer. Turning to the study itself: Alpha-chain sequences were detected in numbers that were consistently lower than beta-chain sequences. General study points: Ubiquitous and regional nonsynonymous mutations were each tracked by the matching count of ubiquitous or regional expanded TCRs. Tracking of tumor mutation counts was seen in expanded intratumoral alpha and beta TCR counts.

The time point was: sample taken at primary tumor resection. Unsorted whole RNA samples from tumor, nontumor lung or frozen PBMC were sequenced. Trimming pared 6 bases from V and 0 bases from J, leaving 13 bases between. CDR3 length equals 14 residues. From germline, CDR1 is DFQATT and CDR2 SNEGSKA (reference sequence). TCRdb independently ran MiXCR on the 5' RACE reads; one entry per CDR3 protein. The sample carries approximately 7,000 distinct CDR3 sequences, roughly 14% recorded once. The sample in question was lung tumor tissue, obtained at surgery. The rearrangement joins TRBV20-1 to TRBJ2-3; D not resolved. The source of this sequence is a male donor with early-stage non-small cell lung cancer. The CDR3 sequence: CSAEDSFSTDTQYF. The CDR3 DNA sequence: TGCAGTGCCGAGGATAGCTTCAGCACAGATACGCAGTATTTT.